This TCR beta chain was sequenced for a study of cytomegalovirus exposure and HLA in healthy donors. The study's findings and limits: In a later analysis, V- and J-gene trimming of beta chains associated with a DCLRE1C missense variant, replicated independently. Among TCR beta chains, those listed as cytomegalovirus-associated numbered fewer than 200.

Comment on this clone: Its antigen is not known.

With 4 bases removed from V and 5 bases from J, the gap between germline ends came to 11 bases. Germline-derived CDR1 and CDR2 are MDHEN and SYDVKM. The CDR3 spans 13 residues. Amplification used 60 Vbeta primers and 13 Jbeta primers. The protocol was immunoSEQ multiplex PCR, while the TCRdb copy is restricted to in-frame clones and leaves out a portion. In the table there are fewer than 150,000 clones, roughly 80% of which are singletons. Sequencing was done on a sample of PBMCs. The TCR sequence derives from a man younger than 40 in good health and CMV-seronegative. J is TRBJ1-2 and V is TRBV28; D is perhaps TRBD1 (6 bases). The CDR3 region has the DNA TGTGCCAGCAGTTCAGGACAGACTTATGGCTACACCTTC. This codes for CASSSGQTYGYTF.